This TCR beta chain is from a study of blood T cell repertoires in COVID-19. Study-wide context: Some COVID-19 samples were acute and others convalescent; all came from the United States, Italy and Spain.

Seattle's enrolled individuals joined amid active infection and were then monitored longitudinally. The method was immunoSEQ multiplex PCR; TCRdb's version includes in-frame clones alone and lacks a portion of them. Among a few hundred thousand clones, roughly 84% were seen once, and the ten largest hold over 9.5%. The CDR3 is 15 residues long. The J segment lost 7 bases and the V segment lost 0 bases, leaving 7 bases of the junction unmatched. The V gene's germline CDR1 is MNHEY and CDR2 SVGEGT. The specimen was peripheral blood. This clonotype was obtained from a woman over 75 with COVID-19, enrolled during active disease. This chain uses TRBV6-2 or TRBV6-3 with TRBJ1-2, with TRBD1 matching over 8 bases. CDR3 sequence: CASSYSISGTGGYTF. The CDR3 DNA sequence: TGTGCCAGCAGTTACTCGATATCCGGGACAGGTGGCTACACCTTC.